In its sample, the clone carrying this TCR beta chain was seen many times. The antigen remains undetermined. The sample comes from a study of CD8 T cells in ankylosing spondylitis. The study's findings and limits: It appeared that ankylosing spondylitis blood was characterized by a TCR beta motif of roughly 8 highly homologous variants.

CDR1 is MGHRA, CDR2 YSYEKL, per germline. CDR3 size: 16 residues. The ends lost 4 bases at V and 7 bases at J; junction bases unmatched: 11. One entry per CDR3 protein, called by TCRdb with MiXCR from the 5' RACE reads. The table includes about 220,000 distinct CDR3 sequences, 6% to 8.5% detected once. V usage is TRBV4-1 and J usage is TRBJ1-2; TRBD1 matches 11 bases. This receptor was taken from a male donor with ankylosing spondylitis. Sequencing was performed on blood, either unsorted or a sorted T cell fraction (not recorded which). Here the CDR3 reads CASSLYAGQGVAGYTF. The CDR3 DNA follows: TGCGCCAGCAGCCTATACGCGGGACAGGGGGTTGCTGGCTACACCTTC.